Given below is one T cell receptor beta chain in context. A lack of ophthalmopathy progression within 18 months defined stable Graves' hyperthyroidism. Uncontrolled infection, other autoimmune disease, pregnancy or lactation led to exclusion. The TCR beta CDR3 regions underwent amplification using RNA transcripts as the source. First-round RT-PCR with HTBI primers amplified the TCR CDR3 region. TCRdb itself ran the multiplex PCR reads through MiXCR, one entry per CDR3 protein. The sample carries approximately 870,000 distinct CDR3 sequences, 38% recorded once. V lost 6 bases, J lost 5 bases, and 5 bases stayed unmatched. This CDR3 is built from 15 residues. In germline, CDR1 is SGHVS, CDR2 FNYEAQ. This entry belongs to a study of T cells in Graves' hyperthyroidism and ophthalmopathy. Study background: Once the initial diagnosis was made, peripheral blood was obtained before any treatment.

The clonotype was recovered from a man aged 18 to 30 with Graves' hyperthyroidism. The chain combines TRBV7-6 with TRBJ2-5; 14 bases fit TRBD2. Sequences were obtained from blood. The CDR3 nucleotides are TGTGCCAGCAGGACTAGCGGGGGGGCTATCGAGACCCAGTACTTC. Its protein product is CASRTSGGAIETQYF.